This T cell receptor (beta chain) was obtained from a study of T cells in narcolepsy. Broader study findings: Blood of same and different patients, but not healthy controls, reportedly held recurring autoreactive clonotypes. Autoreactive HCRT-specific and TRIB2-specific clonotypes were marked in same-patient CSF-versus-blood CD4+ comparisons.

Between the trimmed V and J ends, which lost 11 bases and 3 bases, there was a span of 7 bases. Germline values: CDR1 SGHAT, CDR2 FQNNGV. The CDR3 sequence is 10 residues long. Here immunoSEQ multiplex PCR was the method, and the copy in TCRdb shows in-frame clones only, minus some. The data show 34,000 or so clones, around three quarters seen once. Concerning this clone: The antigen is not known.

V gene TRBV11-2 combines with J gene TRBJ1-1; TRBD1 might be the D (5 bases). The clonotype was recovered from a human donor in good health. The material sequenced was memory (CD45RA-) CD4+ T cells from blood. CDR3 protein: CAGGDTEAFF. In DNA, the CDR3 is TGTGCCGGGGGGGACACTGAAGCTTTCTTT.